This T cell receptor (beta chain) derives from a study of cytotoxic CD8 clonotypes in ibrutinib-treated CLL. For the study at large: Of a cohort that held about 12 relapsed/refractory and around 16 treatment-naive patients, 17 to 18 were IGHV unmutated. Overall study results and limits: The clonality went up when patients responded to ibrutinib and dropped back toward baseline at progression.

The CDR3 extends over 15 amino acids. CDR1 is SGHDN and CDR2 is FVKESK in the germline V gene. With V trimmed by 3 bases and J by 5 bases, 10 bases remained unmatched. The repertoire was sequenced with immunoSEQ multiplex PCR; TCRdb's copy has only in-frame clones and lacks some. Of roughly 250,000 clones in the sample, about three quarters were seen once. Remarks on this clone: Its antigen is not known.

The V gene is TRBV14, the J gene TRBJ2-7; 7 bases map to TRBD2. The sequencing here drew on PBMCs, taken after 24 months of ibrutinib treatment. This TCR was sampled from a human donor with chronic lymphocytic leukemia. CDR3 region: CASSQVGGSLHEQYF. The CDR3 DNA reads as TGTGCCAGCAGCCAGGTCGGGGGGTCTCTCCACGAGCAGTACTTC.